This TCR beta chain originates from a study of cytomegalovirus exposure and HLA in healthy donors. Study-level background: One earlier analysis, a look at 200 million or so T cells, found some 120 million unique TCR beta sequences.

The PCR made use of 60 Vbeta and 13 Jbeta primers. Clones were sequenced by immunoSEQ multiplex PCR, and TCRdb holds only the in-frame ones, with some missing. The data show about 160,000 clones, around three quarters seen once. A note on this clone: Its target is not known.

The CDR3 extends over 16 amino acids. Germline V gene data show CDR1 as MRHNA and CDR2 as SNTAGT. V lost 6 bases and J lost 4; bases outside the gene matches: 7. Study results and limitations: Sequencing had likely introduced a cluster of highly shared sequence variants as an artifact. Clonal expansion, a later analysis showed, was greater in HLA-associated TCR beta chains than in equally common others.

The chain joins TRBV6-4 to TRBJ2-1; 12 positions match TRBD2. The origin of this receptor is a man aged 50 to 60 in good health and CMV-seropositive. The sequencing sample was made of PBMCs. CDR3 coding DNA: TGTGCCAGCAGGCCTCTAGCGGGGGGGAAATACAATGAGCAGTTCTTC. Translating gives CASRPLAGGKYNEQFF.